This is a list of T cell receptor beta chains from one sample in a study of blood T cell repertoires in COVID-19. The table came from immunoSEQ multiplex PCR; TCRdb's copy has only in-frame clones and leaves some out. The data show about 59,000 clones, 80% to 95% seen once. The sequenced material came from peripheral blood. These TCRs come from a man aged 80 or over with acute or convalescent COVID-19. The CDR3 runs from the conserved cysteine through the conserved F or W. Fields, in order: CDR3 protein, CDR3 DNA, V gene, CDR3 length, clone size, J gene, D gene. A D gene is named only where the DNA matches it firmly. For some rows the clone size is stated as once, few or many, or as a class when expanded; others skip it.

CASSLPGAGGGLEQYF,TGTGCCAGCAGCTTGCCTGGGGCAGGCGGGGGACTCGAGCAGTACTTC,TRBV5-6,16,NA,TRBJ2-7,TRBD2
CASSPGTGNYGYTF,TGTGCCAGCAGCCCCGGGACAGGGAACTATGGCTACACCTTC,TRBV11-2,14,NA,TRBJ1-2,TRBD1
CASSLWTERWSGANVLTF,TGTGCCAGCAGCTTATGGACTGAGCGGTGGTCTGGGGCCAACGTCCTGACTTTC,TRBV11-2,18,once,TRBJ2-6,NA
CASSNLMDRAEQFF,TGTGCCAGCAGCAACCTAATGGACAGGGCTGAGCAGTTCTTC,TRBV7-9,14,NA,TRBJ2-1,TRBD1
CASGRQGPEQFF,TGTGCCAGCGGCAGACAGGGGCCTGAGCAGTTCTTC,TRBV12-3/TRBV12-4,12,NA,TRBJ2-1,TRBD1
CASSVTGGIGETQYF,TGTGCCAGCAGCGTGACAGGGGGCATCGGGGAGACCCAGTACTTC,TRBV6-5,15,NA,TRBJ2-5,TRBD1
CASSINGRGQGRNEQYF,TGTGCCAGTAGTATAAACGGCCGAGGACAGGGTCGGAACGAGCAGTACTTC,TRBV19,17,NA,TRBJ2-7,TRBD1
CASRGGADSNQPQHF,TGTGCCAGCAGGGGCGGGGCAGATAGCAATCAGCCCCAGCATTTT,TRBV6-5,15,NA,TRBJ1-5,NA
CASSMSHGMDQPQHF,TGTGCCAGTAGTATGAGCCACGGGATGGATCAGCCCCAGCATTTT,TRBV19,15,NA,TRBJ1-5,NA
CASSTLPGTGHEKLFF,TGTGCCAGTAGTACTCTACCCGGGACAGGACACGAAAAACTGTTTTTT,TRBV19,16,NA,TRBJ1-4,TRBD1
CASSPLRQGYQETQYF,TGTGCCAGCTCACCACTGCGACAGGGGTACCAAGAGACCCAGTACTTC,TRBV18,16,NA,TRBJ2-5,TRBD1
CASSLVGGQGTEAFF,TGCGCCAGCAGCTTGGTTGGGGGCCAGGGAACTGAAGCTTTCTTT,TRBV5-1,15,once,TRBJ1-1,NA
CASSLGGDTQYF,TGTGCCAGCAGCTTGGGAGGCGATACGCAGTATTTT,TRBV11-1,12,NA,TRBJ2-3,NA
CASSSGTAGQPQHF,TGCGCCAGCAGCTCGGGGACAGCTGGTCAGCCCCAGCATTTT,TRBV5-1,14,NA,TRBJ1-5,TRBD1
CASSTDRGLGGYTF,TGTGCCAGCAGTACAGACAGGGGGCTGGGTGGCTACACCTTC,TRBV27,14,few,TRBJ1-2,TRBD1
CASSEGLAGGYEQYF,TGTGCCAGCAGTGAAGGTCTAGCGGGGGGCTACGAGCAGTACTTC,TRBV2,15,NA,TRBJ2-7,TRBD2
CASSLVGAGSTDTQYF,TGTGCCAGCAGCTTAGTGGGGGCAGGCAGCACAGATACGCAGTATTTT,TRBV7-2,16,NA,TRBJ2-3,NA
CASSRLAGGVGELFF,TGTGCCAGCAGTCGACTAGCGGGGGGCGTCGGGGAGCTGTTTTTT,TRBV6-4,15,NA,TRBJ2-2,TRBD2
CASSLRDRESYEQYF,TGTGCCAGCAGTTTAAGGGACAGGGAATCTTACGAGCAGTACTTC,TRBV27,15,NA,TRBJ2-7,TRBD1
CASSPTDRLNTEAFF,TGTGCCAGCAGCCCAACGGACAGGCTGAACACTGAAGCTTTCTTT,TRBV7-9,15,NA,TRBJ1-1,TRBD1
CARTGAFNQPQHF,TGTGCCCGCACTGGGGCTTTCAATCAGCCCCAGCATTTT,TRBV9,13,NA,TRBJ1-5,NA
CASSLPGTGGVSPLHF,TGTGCCAGCAGCCTCCCCGGGACAGGGGGCGTTTCACCCCTCCACTTT,TRBV13,16,NA,TRBJ1-6,TRBD1
CASRSTGQGVNTEAFF,TGTGCCAGCAGATCAACTGGACAGGGGGTGAACACTGAAGCTTTCTTT,TRBV5-4,16,few,TRBJ1-1,TRBD1
CASRDRVAEKLFF,TGTGCCAGCAGGGACAGGGTCGCTGAAAAACTGTTTTTT,TRBV6-5,13,NA,TRBJ1-4,TRBD1
CASSLGTGNQPQHF,TGCGCCAGCAGCCTAGGGACAGGAAATCAGCCCCAGCATTTT,TRBV5-1,14,NA,TRBJ1-5,TRBD1
CASNLGGGGTDTQYF,TGTGCCAGCAACTTGGGAGGGGGCGGGACAGATACGCAGTATTTT,TRBV5-6,15,NA,TRBJ2-3,NA
CASSQGGNSPLHF,TGTGCCAGCAGCCAAGGCGGTAATTCACCCCTCCACTTT,TRBV4-2,13,NA,TRBJ1-6,NA
CASSRGHYNYGYTF,TGTGCCAGCAGCAGGGGACATTATAACTATGGCTACACCTTC,TRBV5-6,14,NA,TRBJ1-2,NA
CASSPRTSGVSTDTQYF,TGTGCCAGCAGTCCTCGGACTAGCGGGGTTAGCACAGATACGCAGTATTTT,TRBV6-6,17,once,TRBJ2-3,TRBD2
CASSQPHSSQETQYF,TGTGCCAGCAGTCAACCCCACAGCTCACAAGAGACCCAGTACTTC,TRBV6-5,15,NA,TRBJ2-5,NA
CASSKRQGASNEQFF,TGTGCCAGCAGCAAGAGACAGGGGGCGTCAAATGAGCAGTTCTTC,TRBV7-8,15,NA,TRBJ2-1,TRBD1
CASSLSLAGGEQYF,TGTGCCAGCAGCTTAAGCCTAGCGGGGGGGGAGCAGTACTTC,TRBV7-2,14,once,TRBJ2-7,TRBD2
CSARAGAGTDTQYF,TGCAGCGCTAGAGCGGGAGCAGGCACAGATACGCAGTATTTT,TRBV29-1,14,NA,TRBJ2-3,TRBD2
CASTIRERSGNTIYF,TGTGCCAGCACCATCAGGGAAAGGTCTGGAAACACCATATATTTT,TRBV28,15,NA,TRBJ1-3,NA
CARTPLQGTGELFF,TGTGCCAGAACCCCACTACAGGGTACCGGGGAGCTGTTTTTT,TRBV5-3,14,NA,TRBJ2-2,NA